Listed here is a single T cell receptor beta chain. Trimming removed 6 bases at V and 1 base at J, with 9 bases between. The length of the CDR3 is 14 residues. Germline V CDR1 and CDR2: SEHNR, FQNEAQ (reference sequence). Each cell subset's genomic DNA was divided evenly among several immunoSEQ plates. The data were produced by immunoSEQ multiplex PCR, yet TCRdb's version contains in-frame clones alone and is incomplete. The data contain approximately 2.1 million clones, just over 90% of them singletons. This entry belongs to a study of shared clonotypes between healthy human individuals. Specimen: naive CD4+ T cells from PBMCs. Subset meaning: CD45RA+ positively selected. This rearrangement joins TRBV7-9 to TRBJ2-2; a possible D gene is TRBD1 (6 bases). The receptor comes from a man aged 18 to 29 in good health. Some clones in this sample may be carry-over from other donors' samples. CDR3: CASRETGNTGELFF. The DNA of the CDR3 is TGTGCCAGCAGGGAGACAGGGAACACCGGGGAGCTGTTTTTT.